This record covers a single TCR beta chain. Its binding antigen is unknown. Nothing much larger sits one base from this clone, and base qualities are not available. The listed sequencing device is Illumina NovaSeq 6000. Using 5'RACE with constant-segment primers, TCRalpha and TCRbeta cDNA libraries were constructed, with sample barcodes and unique molecular identifiers added in the process. Trizol reagent was used to extract RNA from every sample. Library amplification was performed in two PCR steps, and a second sample barcode and Illumina TruSeq adapters were introduced in the second step. Libraries were sequenced on an Illumina NovaSeq with 2 x 150 bp paired-end reads. Per the source publication's procedure: The reads were demultiplexed and collapsed into UMI-guided consensus sequences using migec v1.2.7. Using mixcr v2.1.11, UMI consensuses were aligned to TRA and TRB V and J templates and then assembled into clonotypes. A clonotype was counted as expanded or contracted only when both edgeR and NoisET called the clonotype significant, with the noise models trained on biological replicates. edgeR calls used a false discovery rate-adjusted p below 0.01 and a log2 fold-change threshold of 1. PCA with hierarchical clustering of max-normalized trajectories of the 1000 most abundant clonotypes was used as exploratory dynamics analysis. Separately sequenced CD4+ and CD8+ repertoires were used to assign the CD4 or CD8 phenotype of responding clones. Using fastp at Q25 and MiXCR, TCRdb reprocessed the public reads and kept productive beta chains. Rows with one shared CDR3 protein collapse into an entry with the most common genes and DNA. The V and J calls follow TCRdb's processing rather than the paper's. The sample has roughly 310,000 distinct CDR3 sequences on record, more than 15% of them singletons. The ten largest clones capture around 22% of the sample.

This sample was taken from a study of T-cell memory formation after mild COVID-19 (dated by TCRdb to the early 2020s). Describing the broader study: TCR sequence clusters from the two donors were largely donor specific. Longitudinal TCRalpha and TCRbeta repertoire sequencing tracked T-cell clones expanding and contracting after mild COVID-19 in a couple of donors. Two young, previously healthy adult volunteers, one female and one male, were included in the cohort. Study-wide findings and limitations: Only two mild cases were covered in the study, and larger cohorts including severe cases with pre-infection samples were considered necessary. Some responding clones were found in pre-infection memory, which suggests that pre-existing cross-reactive memory T cells took part in the SARS-CoV-2 response. Contracting CD4+ clones were found mainly in CM and EM memory subsets, while CD8+ clones were enriched in EMRA. Whether the second-wave clones peaking on day 37 were SARS-CoV-2 specific was not confirmed. From day 15 to 85, contracting clones showed balanced CD4/CD8 phenotypes, whereas a second wave of clones that expanded from day 15 to 37 leaned towards CD4+.

The germline V end is reduced by 6 bases and the J end by 1 base; junction bases left unmatched: 6. For CDR1 and CDR2, the germline V gene lists SGHRS and YFSETQ. The CDR3, from cysteine to phenylalanine, totals 14 residues. The kept DNA is CDR3 alone, 42 bases in frame from the first base. PBMCs were isolated by Ficoll-Paque density gradient centrifugation. Sequenced sample: PBMCs or a T cell subset sorted from them (not recorded which). This sequence originates from a man aged 18 to 29 who had mild COVID-19 (a few samples of this study predate the infection). The sample titles of this study are shuffled in the database, so cell type and time point are left out; the donor was told from shared clones. Recombination linked TRBV5-1 to TRBJ1-1; 7 of the junction bases match TRBD1. In nucleotides, the sequence is TGCGCCAGCAAGGGGGCCAGGGAGAACACTGAAGCTTTCTTT. This codes for CASKGARENTEAFF.